Below, 30 T cell receptor beta chains from the same sample are listed, as sequenced in a study of T cell repertoires in cytomegalovirus infection. TCRdb re-derived calls from the reads in MiXCR, one entry per CDR3 protein. The table shows a few hundred thousand distinct CDR3 sequences, with around 40% occurring only once. These receptors have no known antigen. The specimen comprised cultured PBMCs, sampled from culture after CMV antigen stimulation. The receptors here all came from a human donor in good health (CMV status not recorded). Some clones in this sample may be carry-over from other donors' samples.

This sequence joins TRBV12-3 or TRBV12-4 and TRBJ1-6, with TRBD1 as a possible D gene (6 bases). This CDR3 contains 16 residues. With 6 bases removed from V and 0 bases from J, the gap between germline ends came to 12 bases. For the CDR3, the DNA is TGTGCCAGCAGGAAAGGGGGAAGCTCCTATAATTCACCCCTCCACTTT. It specifies CASRKGGSSYNSPLHF.

The chain has TRBV4-3 and TRBJ1-1; D uncertain. The CDR3 extends over 14 amino acids. Between the trimmed V and J ends, which lost 0 bases and 6 bases, there was a span of 11 bases. Per the germline V gene, CDR1 is LGHNA and CDR2 is YSLEER. CDR3 region: CASSQDTGGPEAFF. The DNA for the CDR3 is TGCGCCAGCAGCCAAGATACCGGTGGGCCTGAAGCTTTCTTT.

The chain couples TRBV12-3 or TRBV12-4 to TRBJ2-7; 10 bases fit TRBD2. The CDR3 consists of 17 residues. Unmatched junction bases numbered 9, after V lost 4 bases and J lost 0 bases. CDR3 nucleotide sequence: TGTGCCAGCAGTTACCGCGTGGCTAGCGGGAGCTCCTACGAGCAGTACTTC. Amino acids: CASSYRVASGSSYEQYF.

This clonotype was recorded a few times. V and J are TRBV4-1 and TRBJ1-5; 8 positions agree with TRBD1. Trimming at V came to 3 bases and at J to 5 bases, leaving 12 bases not matched to a gene. This CDR3 comprises 17 residues. Germline V CDR1 and CDR2: MGHRA, YSYEKL. CDR3 loop: CASSHEPGQGVDQPQHF. The CDR3 bases are TGCGCCAGCAGCCACGAACCCGGACAGGGAGTAGATCAGCCCCAGCATTTT.

This clonotype has a handful of counts. This chain uses TRBV6-1 with TRBJ1-1; 7 positions agree with TRBD1. The trim removed 4 bases at V and 5 bases at J, leaving 4 bases unmatched. CDR1 is MNHNS and CDR2 is SASEGT in the germline V gene. The CDR3 totals 13 residues. CDR3 loop: CASSGDRRTEAFF. The CDR3 nucleotides read TGTGCCAGCAGTGGGGACAGAAGGACTGAAGCTTTCTTT.

V is TRBV12-3 or TRBV12-4 and J is TRBJ2-1; D gene unclear. The CDR3 spans 12 residues. Trimming took off 5 bases at V and 8 bases at J, with 10 bases between the two ends. The CDR3 region has the DNA TGTGCCAGCAGTCCCACTTCTGATGAGCAGTTCTTC. Amino acids: CASSPTSDEQFF.

This clonotype was detected a few times. J is TRBJ2-7 and V is TRBV6-2 or TRBV6-3; D ambiguous. V was clipped by 6 bases and J by 2 bases, with 17 bases between them. The germline V gene has CDR1 MNHEY and CDR2 SVGEGT. This CDR3 has 15 residues. The chain's CDR3 is CASSDPGPNPYEQYF. The CDR3 DNA reads TGTGCCAGCAGCGACCCCGGTCCTAACCCCTACGAGCAGTACTTC.

The genes are TRBV27 and TRBJ2-7; perhaps D is TRBD1 or TRBD2 (5 bases each). Germline CDR1 MNHEY, CDR2 SMNVEV (reference sequence). The CDR3 is 15 residues long. The V gene lost 2 bases and the J gene lost 9 bases, with 20 bases spanning the gap. The chain's CDR3 is CASSLSSGTTFGQYF. The CDR3, as DNA: TGTGCCAGCAGTTTAAGTAGTGGGACGACTTTCGGGCAGTACTTC.

The chain links TRBV10-2 to TRBJ2-4, with 9 bases matching TRBD2. The trim removed 6 bases at V and 8 bases at J, leaving 8 bases unmatched. Germline loops: CDR1 WSHSY, CDR2 SAAADI. The CDR3 has 14 amino acids. CDR3 region: CASRDLAGTDIQYF. The DNA of the CDR3 is TGCGCCAGCAGAGATCTAGCGGGAACCGACATTCAGTACTTC.

This clonotype appeared a few times. The chain uses TRBV14 and TRBJ2-1, with 7 nucleotides matching TRBD2. V lost 4 bases, J lost 5 bases, and 14 bases stayed unmatched. The CDR3 contains 17 residues. In germline, CDR1 is SGHDN, CDR2 FVKESK. The CDR3 loop reads CASSLPGRGFDDNEQFF. CDR3 coding DNA: TGTGCCAGCAGCCTCCCGGGGAGGGGATTCGATGACAATGAGCAGTTCTTC. Full variable domain (rest looked up from reference TRBV14 and TRBJ2-1): EAGVTQFPSHSVIEKGQTVTLRCDPISGHDNLYWYRRVMGKEIKFLLHFVKESKQDESGMPNNRFLAERTGGTYSTLKVQPAELEDSGVYFCASSLPGRGFDDNEQFFGPGTRLTVL.

The chain joins TRBV7-2 to TRBJ2-1; D may be TRBD1 or TRBD2 (6 bases each). Trimming stripped 1 base from V and 9 bases from J, with 19 bases between. This CDR3 comprises 16 residues. Germline assignment: CDR1 SGHTA and CDR2 FQGNSA. The CDR3 reads CASSLGGASARGEQFF. Here the CDR3 DNA reads TGTGCCAGCAGCTTAGGGGGGGCTAGCGCGAGGGGTGAGCAGTTCTTC.

The chain is built from TRBV6-1 and TRBJ1-2; D is possibly TRBD1 (6 bases). The germline V gene encodes CDR1 MNHNS and CDR2 SASEGT. This CDR3 region has 18 residues. The ends were cut back, 2 bases at V and 8 bases at J, with 27 bases in the middle. In DNA, the CDR3 is TGTGCCAGCAGTGAACCCAGGGGCGCGGACCGACCGGGTTGGGGCTACACCTTC. It is translated as CASSEPRGADRPGWGYTF.

V usage is TRBV6-1 and J usage is TRBJ2-6; no clear D gene. CDR1 and CDR2 from the germline V gene are MNHNS and SASEGT. Trimming shortened V by 8 bases and J by 0 bases, and 8 bases separated the two germline ends. CDR3 length: 14 residues. The CDR3 bases are TGTGCCAGCGATTCCCTCTCTGGGGCCAACGTCCTGACTTTC. Translated: CASDSLSGANVLTF.

The CDR3 region has the DNA TGTGCCAGTAGTCGGGGTCTTCAAAACACTGAAGCTTTCTTT. As protein: CASSRGLQNTEAFF. The chain joins TRBV19 to TRBJ1-1; no definite D call. The ends were cut back, 5 bases at V and 2 bases at J, with 12 bases in the middle. Germline CDR1 reads LNHDA; CDR2 reads SQIVND (reference sequence). The CDR3 extends over 14 amino acids.

This clonotype was counted ten times or more. The V and J genes are TRBV7-8 and TRBJ2-3; 9 nucleotides align to TRBD1. From germline, CDR1 is SGHVS and CDR2 FQNEAQ. The CDR3 consists of 15 residues. The J segment lost 1 base and the V segment lost 5 bases, leaving 4 bases of the junction unmatched. The CDR3 DNA follows: TGTGCCAGCAGCCCGCGGACAGGGGGCACAGATACGCAGTATTTT. It codes for CASSPRTGGTDTQYF.

The chain uses TRBV2 and TRBJ1-2; D is unclear. The germline CDR1 and CDR2 sequences are SNHLY and FYNNEI. CDR3 length: 14 residues. Trimming removed 8 bases at V and 5 bases at J, with 18 bases between. CDR3 loop: CASRQYQIDYGYTF. Written as DNA, the CDR3 is TGTGCCAGCCGGCAGTATCAAATCGATTATGGCTACACCTTC.

The sample holds a few counts of this clonotype. The chain combines TRBV6-1 with TRBJ2-7, with TRBD2 identical over 9 bases. Germline V gene lookup returns CDR1 MNHNS and CDR2 SASEGT. V shed 7 bases, J shed 6 bases, and the junction held 13 bases outside the gene matches. The CDR3 length is 15 residues. The CDR3 region is CASTPSGGRGSEQYF. CDR3 sequence (DNA): TGTGCCAGCACCCCAAGCGGGGGGCGCGGCAGCGAGCAGTACTTC.

This CDR3 reads CSAEQGLPDTQYF. The CDR3 nucleotides read TGCAGTGCTGAACAGGGGCTCCCAGATACGCAGTATTTT. The V gene is TRBV20-1, the J gene TRBJ2-3; 7 bases fit TRBD1. CDR1 and CDR2 from the germline V gene are DFQATT and SNEGSKA (reference sequence). The CDR3 runs to 13 residues. The J segment lost 4 bases and the V segment lost 5 bases, leaving 6 bases of the junction unmatched.

This clonotype was picked up a small number of times. As DNA, the CDR3 is TGTGCCAGCACCCGTGGCACTGGGGCCAACGTCCTGACTTTC. Its protein product is CASTRGTGANVLTF. V usage is TRBV7-9 and J usage is TRBJ2-6, with unresolved D. The CDR3 runs 14 residues. The V and J ends lost 7 bases and 2 bases respectively, with 9 bases between them. Germline-derived CDR1 and CDR2 are SEHNR and FQNEAQ (reference sequence).

The chain is built from TRBV7-2 and TRBJ1-5; D gene uncertain. V was cut by 2 bases and J by 2 bases, with 10 bases left in between. Germline V gene sequence: CDR1 SGHTA, CDR2 FQGNSA. CDR3 length: 15 residues. CDR3 protein: CASSLYSLGNQPQHF. The CDR3 nucleotides read TGTGCCAGCAGCTTATACAGTCTGGGCAATCAGCCCCAGCATTTT.

V gene TRBV2 combines with J gene TRBJ2-1; 8 bases align to TRBD2. Looked up from germline, CDR1 is SNHLY and CDR2 is FYNNEI. The V gene end was trimmed by 7 bases and the J gene end by 10 bases; junction bases not matched to a gene: 6. This CDR3 is built from 12 residues. CDR3 in amino acids: CASNGRASEQFF. CDR3 nucleotide sequence: TGTGCCAGCAACGGGAGGGCCTCCGAGCAGTTCTTC.

The table lists this clonotype with a few counts. DNA for the CDR3: TGTGCCAGTAGTGTTAGCGGGAATTCCTACAATGAGCAGTTCTTC. Amino acid sequence: CASSVSGNSYNEQFF. The genes are TRBV19 and TRBJ2-1, with 8 nucleotides matching TRBD2. The CDR3 is made up of 15 amino acids. V gave up 5 bases and J gave up 1 base; unmatched junction bases: 4. Germline CDR1 LNHDA, CDR2 SQIVND (reference sequence).

In its sample, this clonotype was seen a few times. The V and J genes are TRBV7-2 and TRBJ1-1, with D unresolved. The V end lost 3 bases, the J end lost 5 bases, and 7 bases lay between the germline ends. Germline V gene data show CDR1 as SGHTA and CDR2 as FQGNSA. The CDR3 has 12 amino acids. CDR3 coding DNA: TGTGCCAGCAGCTTCAGGACGACTGAAGCTTTCTTT. The encoded protein is CASSFRTTEAFF.

The rearrangement links TRBV20-1 to TRBJ2-7; 9 positions match TRBD1. CDR3 size: 15 residues. Looked up from germline, CDR1 is DFQATT and CDR2 is SNEGSKA (reference sequence). J was trimmed by 6 bases and V by 6 bases; bases with no gene match: 15. In nucleotides, the CDR3 is TGCAGTGCCACCCTAATCTCCGGGACAGGGACCGAGCAGTACTTC. It is translated as CSATLISGTGTEQYF.

This chain links TRBV12-3 or TRBV12-4 with TRBJ2-2, with D perhaps matching TRBD1 or TRBD2 (6 bases each). The CDR3 runs 14 residues. Trimming stripped 7 bases from V and 6 bases from J, with 15 bases between. The CDR3 here is CASKGGRGAGELFF. The CDR3 bases are TGTGCCAGCAAAGGGGGGCGCGGGGCCGGGGAGCTGTTTTTT.

The chain joins TRBV7-9 to TRBJ2-3, with D perhaps matching TRBD1 or TRBD2 (7 bases each). Trimming cost V 1 base and J 4 bases, with 18 bases left between them. Germline CDR1 and CDR2: SEHNR and FQNEAQ (reference sequence). CDR3 length equals 17 residues. In nucleotides, the CDR3 is TGTGCCAGCAGCTTAGTCCCCAGGGGGGGGCCCCCAGATACGCAGTATTTT. Its translation: CASSLVPRGGPPDTQYF.

The chain employs TRBV10-3 and TRBJ2-6; D unclear. V lost 6 bases and J 4 bases, leaving 16 bases between the germline ends. The V gene's germline CDR1 is ENHRY and CDR2 SYGVKD. The CDR3 loop spans 16 amino acids. This CDR3 is CAISAGLSVGANVLTF. Here the CDR3 DNA reads TGTGCCATCAGCGCCGGCCTATCGGTGGGGGCCAACGTCCTGACTTTC.

In its sample, this clonotype was seen a few times. J is TRBJ2-1 and V is TRBV6-5; no reliable D call. Trimming removed 2 bases at V and 0 bases at J, with 8 bases between. The V gene's germline CDR1 is MNHEY and CDR2 SVGAGI. CDR3 size: 15 residues. CDR3 DNA: TGTGCCAGCAGTTACCAAAGTAGCTCCTACAATGAGCAGTTCTTC. It translates to CASSYQSSSYNEQFF.

The chain combines TRBV6-2 or TRBV6-3 with TRBJ1-5; D unresolved. Germline V gene sequence: CDR1 MNHEY, CDR2 SVGEGT. This CDR3 contains 13 residues. V shed 3 bases and J shed 1 base, with 4 bases lying between them. The CDR3 sequence is CASSYWSNQPQHF. The CDR3 nucleotides are TGTGCCAGCAGTTATTGGAGCAATCAGCCCCAGCATTTT.

There are many counts of this clonotype. The chain employs TRBV6-5 and TRBJ2-3, with D uncertain. From germline, CDR1 is MNHEY and CDR2 SVGAGI. This CDR3 region has 15 residues. Trimming cost V 2 bases and J 2 bases, with 11 bases left between them. CDR3 in amino acids: CASSYRRPTTDTQYF. In nucleotides, the CDR3 is TGTGCCAGCAGTTACCGAAGACCGACCACAGATACGCAGTATTTT.